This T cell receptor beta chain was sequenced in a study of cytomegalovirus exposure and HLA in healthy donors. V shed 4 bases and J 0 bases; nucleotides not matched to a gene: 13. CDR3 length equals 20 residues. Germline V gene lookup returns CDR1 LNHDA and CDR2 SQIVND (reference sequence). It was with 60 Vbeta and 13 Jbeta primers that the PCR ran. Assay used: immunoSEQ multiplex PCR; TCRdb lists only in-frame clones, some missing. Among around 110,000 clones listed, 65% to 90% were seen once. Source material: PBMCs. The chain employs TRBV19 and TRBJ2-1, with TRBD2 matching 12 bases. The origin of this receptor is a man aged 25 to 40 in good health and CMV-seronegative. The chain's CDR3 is CASSKSKGLAGQSSYNEQFF. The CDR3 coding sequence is TGTGCCAGTAGTAAATCGAAGGGACTAGCGGGTCAGAGCTCCTACAATGAGCAGTTCTTC. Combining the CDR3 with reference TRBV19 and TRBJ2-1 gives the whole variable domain DGGITQSPKYLFRKEGQNVTLSCEQNLNHDAMYWYRQDPGQGLRLIYYSQIVNDFQKGDIAEGYSVSREKKESFPLTVTSAQKNPTAFYLCASSKSKGLAGQSSYNEQFFGPGTRLTVL.